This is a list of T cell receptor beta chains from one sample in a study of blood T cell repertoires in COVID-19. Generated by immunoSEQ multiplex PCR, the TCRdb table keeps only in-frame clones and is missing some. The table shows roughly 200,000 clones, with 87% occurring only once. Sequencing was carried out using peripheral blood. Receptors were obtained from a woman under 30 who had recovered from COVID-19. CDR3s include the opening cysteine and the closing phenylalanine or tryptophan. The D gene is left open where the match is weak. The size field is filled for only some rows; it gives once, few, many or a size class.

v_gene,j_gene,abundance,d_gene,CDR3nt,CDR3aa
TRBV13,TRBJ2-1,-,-,TGTGCCAGCAGTACAGGGTACAATGAGCAGTTCTTC,CASSTGYNEQFF
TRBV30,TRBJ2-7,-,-,TGTGCCTGGAAGCAGCCCCATAGCGGTGCCCTCTACGAGCAGTACTTC,CAWKQPHSGALYEQYF
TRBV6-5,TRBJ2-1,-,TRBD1,TGTGCCAGCAGTTATTACAGGGGATCGGGTTTCGGTGAGCAGTTCTTC,CASSYYRGSGFGEQFF
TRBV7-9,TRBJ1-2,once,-,TGTGCCAGCAGCTCTATCTACCAACGGGGGGCCTATGGCTACACCTTC,CASSSIYQRGAYGYTF
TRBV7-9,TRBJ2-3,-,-,TGTGCCAGCAGCTTAGACCTGACTGGGGATACGCAGTATTTT,CASSLDLTGDTQYF
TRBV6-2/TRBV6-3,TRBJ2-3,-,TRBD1,TGTGCCAGCAGTTTCATCCGGGACAGGATCACAGATACGCAGTATTTT,CASSFIRDRITDTQYF
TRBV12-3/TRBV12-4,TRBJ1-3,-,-,TGTGCCAGCATCCAGGGTAGTGGAAACACCATATATTTT,CASIQGSGNTIYF
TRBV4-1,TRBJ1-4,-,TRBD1,TGCGCCAGCAGCCCGATGCAAGGGGGCTTTGAAAAACTGTTTTTT,CASSPMQGGFEKLFF
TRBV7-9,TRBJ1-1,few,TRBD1,TGTGCCAGCAGCCACAGGGGTACTGAAGCTTTCTTT,CASSHRGTEAFF
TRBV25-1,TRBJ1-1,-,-,TGTGCCAGCAGTGAATTTAAGGGAGGAGCCAACACTGAAGCTTTCTTT,CASSEFKGGANTEAFF
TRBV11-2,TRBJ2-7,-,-,TGTGCCAGCAGCTTAGATCGGAATTGGGACTGGCCCTACGAGCAGTACTTC,CASSLDRNWDWPYEQYF
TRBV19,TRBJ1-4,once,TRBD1,TGTGCCACAACACCCAACAGGGGGACTAATGAAAAACTGTTTTTT,CATTPNRGTNEKLFF
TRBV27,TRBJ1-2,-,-,TGTGCCAGCAGTTCCCACGGGGGGGTAAACTATGGCTACACCTTC,CASSSHGGVNYGYTF
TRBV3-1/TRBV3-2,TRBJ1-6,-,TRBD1,TGTGCCAGCAGTTGGGACAGAACAAACTCCTATAATTCACCCCTCCACTTT,CASSWDRTNSYNSPLHF
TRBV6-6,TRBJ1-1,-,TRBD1,TGTGCCAGCAGTTACGCGACAGGGGACACTGAAGCTTTCTTT,CASSYATGDTEAFF
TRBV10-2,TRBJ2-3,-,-,TGCGCCAGCAAAGTAGCGGCCAGCACAGATACGCAGTATTTT,CASKVAASTDTQYF
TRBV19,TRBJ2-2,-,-,TGTGCCAGTAGTGGACTAAACACCGGGGAGCTGTTTTTT,CASSGLNTGELFF
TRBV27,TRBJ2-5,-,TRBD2,TGTGCCAGCAGTGCGCTAAGACTAGCGGGAGGGTCGGAGACCCAGTACTTC,CASSALRLAGGSETQYF
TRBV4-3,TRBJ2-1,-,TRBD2,TGCGCCAGCAGCCAAGAGTCTAGCGGGAGGCTCTACAATGAGCAGTTCTTC,CASSQESSGRLYNEQFF
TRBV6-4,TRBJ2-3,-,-,TGTGCCAGCAGTGACGGTTTCGGGAAGGAGCATACGCAGTATTTT,CASSDGFGKEHTQYF
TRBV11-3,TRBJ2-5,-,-,TGTGCCAGCAGCTCCCGGGACTACCAAGAGACCCAGTACTTC,CASSSRDYQETQYF
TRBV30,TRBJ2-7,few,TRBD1,TGTGCCTGGAGTTTAACAGGGGGTCACGAGCAGTACTTC,CAWSLTGGHEQYF